This record looks at one T cell receptor beta chain sequence and its context. What it binds is not known. This sample is part of a study of blood T cells in healthy people across ages. Peripheral blood was drawn, roughly 10 milliliters per donor. Alongside a J-beta primer mix, a sample-barcoded 5' primer served in a second PCR lasting roughly 6 to 11 cycles. Each cDNA molecule, via a template-switch adaptor with 12 random nucleotides, was tagged. TCRdb reprocessed the 5' RACE reads with MiXCR, giving one entry per CDR3 protein. The data hold 1,500,000 or so distinct CDR3 sequences, with 55% to 75% observed a single time. General study points: Aged donors had fewer naive CD4+ cells and lower diversity than long-lived donors.

The CDR3 extends over 15 amino acids. Germline CDR1 reads SGHRS; CDR2 reads YFSETQ. The ends were cut back, 5 bases at V and 0 bases at J, with 15 bases in the middle. This sequence was found in a man between 18 and 35 years old in good health. The chain recombines TRBV5-1 with TRBJ2-7; TRBD1 might be the D (5 bases). The sequencing sample was made of blood. Here the CDR3 DNA reads TGCGCCAGCAGTTTCCTGACAGATCCCTCCTACGAGCAGTACTTC. Its translation: CASSFLTDPSYEQYF.